The text below deals with one T cell receptor (beta chain). This clone was counted between two and nine times. The target of this receptor is not known. Per-nucleotide qualities are absent, and no much larger clonotype sits a single base away. The cohort was made up of roughly 670 healthy bone marrow donors. All cohort members were sampled while nominally healthy, although unrecorded immune exposures were likely present. The donor tested CMV seropositive, placing the donor among the roughly 300 seropositive members of the cohort. A peripheral blood sample was provided by each donor, and peripheral blood mononuclear cells were used for TCR beta sequencing. The Qiagen DNeasy Blood Extraction Kit was used to extract genomic DNA from the blood cell samples. This specimen comes from a study of cytomegalovirus exposure and HLA in healthy donors (TCRdb year 2017). About the study as a whole: An earlier analysis of several hundred of the donors reported 276 Gb of sequence data and 117 million unique TCR beta sequences obtained from 150 million to 200 million T cells. The study was designed to test whether signatures of past pathogen exposure could be identified by cataloging public T cell receptors. Among some 400 genotyped donors of the cohort, an average of roughly 230,000 unique TCR beta nucleotide sequences was sequenced per donor, of which approximately 18% were non-productive. Several DR-DQ haplotypes were treated as single units for association and clustering because of strong linkage in the cohort. In addition to the first cohort of 666 subjects, a separate validation cohort of 120 different subjects was used. Genome-wide SNP genotypes for about 55% of the 666 donors were used in a later genetic analysis, which treated that subset as a discovery cohort. Alongside the repertoire data, information on donor age, sex, ethnicity and CMV serostatus was compiled. An early release covering roughly 580 HLA-typed donors comprised around 300 gigabases of sequencing data and tens of millions of unique TCR sequences. The number of donors typed differed by locus, with about 629-640 for A, B, C, DRB1 and DQB1, roughly 550 for DQA1, about 610 for DPA1, and some 470 for DPB1. The study combined high-throughput TCR immunosequencing, statistical association of individual TCRs with disease status, and machine learning to predict cytomegalovirus infection status. Class I and class II HLA loci were covered by the typing at four-digit resolution. A later analysis re-analyzed previously published TCR beta repertoires from 666 donors and added high-resolution HLA genotyping to study TCR occurrence patterns. The study used immunosequencing to profile the T cell repertoires of several hundred subjects and linked those repertoires to cytomegalovirus serostatus. An earlier analysis of more than 450 of the donors used high-throughput TCR beta sequencing to judge whether each TCR beta V gene segment behaved as functional or pseudogenic. Among the roughly 370 genotyped donors, around 81% belonged to the genetic ancestry cluster associated with self-reported Caucasian donors. In the later analysis, no new phenotypic data were used to find candidate immune exposures; instead, reliance was placed on TCR beta sequences and their occurrence across donors. All discovery cohort repertoires had been generated on a single sequencing platform. Findings and caveats that apply to the study as a whole: Specific HLA alleles were associated with more than 15,000 TCR beta sequences at a false discovery rate of 0.05 in a later analysis. The presence/absence analyses assumed that sequencing depth was roughly uniform across donors, and that assumption may not be true. An association between a missense DCLRE1C variant and V-gene and J-gene trimming of TCR beta chains was found in a later genetic analysis and replicated in an independent cohort. The 87-base-pair reads could not distinguish some IMGT-functional V segments, including TRBV6-2 and TRBV6-3, so those segments were excluded. A further reported finding was that TCR beta sequences accurately predicted the HLA-A and HLA-B alleles for most subjects in the first cohort. This cohort had only TCR beta chains sequenced, and the lack of alpha or paired-chain data limited which features could be detected. Immune exposure information for the cohort was limited to CMV serostatus. In a later analysis, HLA-associated TCR beta chains showed more clonal expansion and lower generation probabilities than non-associated chains that were equally common. Because counts were too low, seventeen rarely observed V segments, including chromosome 9 orphons, were excluded from the earlier analysis of a few hundred of the donors. Compared with the roughly 710-donor mean, donors in an Asian-associated ancestry cluster had fewer N-insertions in productive TCRs, according to a later genetic analysis. A total of around 150 TCR beta chains were listed by the study as associated with cytomegalovirus. In an earlier analysis of a few hundred of the donors, most TCR beta V segments were observed in productive rearrangements about 87% or about 30% of the time, broadly matching IMGT annotations. Three of the identified cytomegalovirus-associated TCR beta chains were confirmed in vitro to be specific for cytomegalovirus antigens. Because some donors lacked HLA typing at each locus, the association tests relied only on the typed subset. Most TCR sequences were seen in very few donors, while some public TCRs were found in many individuals. According to a later analysis, most CMV-associated TCR beta chains appeared to be HLA-restricted, and the HLA associations seemed to be driven largely by CMV exposure. When HLA alleles, especially DR and DQ, strongly co-occurred, TCR associations were difficult to assign to individual alleles. In a later analysis, TCR association rates were found to vary across HLA loci, with the most associated TCRs seen for DRB1 alleles and the fewest for HLA-C alleles. According to a later analysis, parvovirus B19, influenza, CMV and Epstein-Barr virus appeared linked to several top co-occurrence clusters. Correlated functional status among segregating V segments might be attributable to linkage disequilibrium, but an unknown experimental factor could not be ruled out. The classifier was reported to diagnose cytomegalovirus status with high specificity and sensitivity in both the original and validation cohorts. According to the authors, the approach could potentially be generalized to other disease states and immunological phenotypes. The sequencing pipeline was judged likely to have produced a cluster of highly shared sequence variants as a technical artifact.

The germline V gene (reference sequence) supplies CDR1 SGHNT and CDR2 YYREEE. The CDR3 runs 13 residues from the cysteine to the phenylalanine. Of all the DNA, just the CDR3 is kept, 39 bases in frame from base 1. Trimming costs V 2 bases and J 9 bases, and their ends lie 12 bases apart. Receptors were amplified or captured by the immunoSEQ multiplex PCR assay. The multiplex PCR relied on a mix of 60 forward primers for TCR Vbeta segments and 13 reverse primers for TCR Jbeta segments. The CDR3 region of rearranged TCR beta genes was amplified from genomic DNA by a multiplex PCR assay. On the Illumina HiSeq System, the amplified TCR beta libraries were sequenced as 87-base-pair reads. In the authors' own workflow: In a later analysis, tens of millions of unique TCR beta chains were counted across the roughly 670 repertoires, and approximately 9.9 million of these chains were shared by at least two donors. A nearest-neighbor algorithm error-corrected the raw reads and collapsed the reads into unique sequences, merging closely related sequences to remove PCR and sequencing errors. To assign V, D and J gene segments, CDR3 sequences were aligned to IMGT reference sequences. For a sequence to be retained, a match of at least six nucleotides was required to both a V gene segment and a J gene segment. Rearrangements were classified as productive when the CDR3 lacked stop codons and remained in frame with V and J, and all other rearrangements were classified as non-productive. CDR3 was defined according to IMGT convention as the region running from the second conserved V-encoded cysteine to the conserved J-encoded phenylalanine. The earlier analysis of about 570 of the donors excluded any sequence lacking an unambiguous match to a single V gene segment. In an earlier analysis of several hundred of the donors, a V segment was called functional when productive rearrangements were above 56.7%, and segregating when the standard deviation between donors exceeded 5%. A statistical classification framework was built for diagnosing cytomegalovirus status from the catalog of TCR beta chain sequences. A later analysis assigned V and J genes by comparing TCR nucleotide sequences with IMGT/GENE-DB human TR gene sequences. A later analysis assigned CDR3 sequences and most-parsimonious VDJ recombination scenarios with the TCRdist pipeline. In a later analysis, each TCR beta chain was defined by its CDR3 amino acid sequence together with its V-gene family, and reads without a unique V-gene family were excluded. In a later analysis, approximately 640 highly shared, low-generation-probability nucleotide sequences were removed to address suspected cross-contamination and a sequencing artifact. In a later analysis, a clonal expansion index for each public chain was calculated from normalized within-repertoire ranks of inferred template counts. Generation probabilities in a later analysis came from a VDJ recombination model fitted to out-of-frame rearrangements, and those results were checked against IGoR. A later analysis scored TCR-TCR, TCR-HLA and TCR-CMV co-occurrence with hypergeometric tests, applying a repertoire-size bias correction to TCR pairs. False discovery rates were estimated in a later analysis by permuting HLA or CMV assignments 20 times. In a later analysis, co-occurring TCRs were grouped with DBSCAN, and TCRdist sequence similarity was added when clustering was performed within HLA-allele-positive subsets. Repertoires with fewer than 30,000 or more than 120,000 public chains, plus five repertoires with anomalous nucleotide sharing, were excluded from co-occurrence clustering. Drawn from immuneACCESS, this table holds only the in-frame rearrangements with V and J called that TCRdb kept. Clones are partly lost; checked studies trace under half to an unresolved V gene and leave the rest unexplained. V, J and clone size are those of that table, while D and trimming were read from the DNA. Within this sample are approximately 84,000 clones, with 78% of them counted one time only. The ten top clones hold roughly 2.6% of the sample.

Sequenced sample: PBMCs. The chain is made from TRBV5-4 and TRBJ2-1; tentative D gene TRBD2, with 5 bases matching. The origin of this receptor is a male donor in good health and CMV-seropositive. The base sequence is TGTGCCAGCAGCTTCCGAGGGATCGGTGAGCAGTTCTTC. Its protein product is CASSFRGIGEQFF.